This paragraph covers one T cell receptor beta chain sequence. Its specific antigen is unknown. The record has no base qualities; no much larger clone is one base away. Enrolling through a virtual design, the prospective study's participants ranged in age from roughly 18 to 95 years and lived across roughly 24 United States geographic areas. In the prospective study, cohorts were assigned on the basis of participant-reported clinical history obtained from a screening survey and a study questionnaire. Mobile phlebotomists in the prospective study collected whole blood, serum and a nasopharyngeal or oropharyngeal swab from every participant. Participants in the prospective study had the option to provide additional blood draws and questionnaires over a roughly 2-month period. Prospective study blood samples were shipped either frozen or at room temperature before DNA extraction. The CDR3 sequence holds 17 residues, the cysteine and phenylalanine included. Only the CDR3 part of the read is kept: 51 bases, read in frame from the first base. Trimming removed 1 base from V and 5 bases from J; the gene matches leave 9 bases unexplained. CDR1 and CDR2 (SGHKS, YYEKEE) derive from the germline V gene (reference sequence).

This sample is part of a study of blood T cell repertoires in COVID-19 (dated by TCRdb to 2020 to 2021). For the study in its entirety: Samples from collaborators originated in the United States, Italy and Spain and spanned both the acute and convalescent phases of COVID-19. Deeply sampled blood TCRbeta repertoires from subjects exposed to, actively infected with, or recovered from COVID-19 were included in the dataset. A freely available public database, intended as a resource for researchers studying the immune response to SARS-CoV-2, is where the repertoires were released. Samples came from the ongoing ImmuneRACE study (first 160 participants) plus 1,254 subjects from 6 global collaborators. The sample metadata nearly always contained a de-identified subject ID, COVID-19 status, age in years and sex. HLA class I and class II types, where available, came from metadata supplied by the sample provider rather than from assay-based typing. The material from the prospective study consisted of cDNA or gDNA derived from T cells, B-cell-depleted T cells, or PBMCs.

Study-wide findings and limitations: Clinical and demographic metadata were provided uncurated, with the amount varying by source and participant.

TCRbeta CDR3 regions were amplified from genomic DNA by means of the immunoSEQ Assay, a bias-controlled multiplex PCR. The authors processed their data as follows. Within the assay, amplification of reference gene primers was used to estimate how many nucleated cells each sample contained. To quantify the absolute abundance of each unique TCRbeta CDR3 rearrangement, sequence reads were collapsed and filtered. Productive Simpson clonality was computed per sample as the square root of Simpson's diversity index over productive rearrangements. In TCRdb, the immuneACCESS table is reduced to in-frame sequences with V and J assigned. These tables do not hold every clone; where another copy was compared, an unresolved V gene accounts for under half, and the others remain unexplained. The V and J calls and clone size come from that table; D and trimming were worked out from the DNA. Recorded for this sample are about 240,000 clones; 87% of them occurred a single time. The ten largest clones add up to 2.5% to 3% of the sample.

The chain was built from TRBV5-5 and TRBJ1-2; 12 bases in the junction line up with TRBD1. This clonotype was sampled from a woman younger than 45 with acute COVID-19. Input material: PBMCs or T cells enriched from blood (not recorded which). The nucleotides read TGTGCCAGCAGCTTGAGGGACAGGGGGCCCTTTCCTTATGGCTACACCTTC. This gives the protein CASSLRDRGPFPYGYTF.